This record covers a single TCR beta chain. This specimen comes from a study of blood T cell repertoires in COVID-19. The method was immunoSEQ multiplex PCR; TCRdb's version includes in-frame clones alone and lacks a portion of them. The sample lists about 210,000 clones, approximately 90% occurring once. The sequence derives from a man younger than 35 with acute COVID-19. The material sequenced was PBMCs or T cells enriched from blood (not recorded which).

The CDR3 here is CASSQTGLYEQYF. DNA for the CDR3: TGTGCCAGCAGCCAAACGGGACTGTACGAGCAGTACTTC. V usage is TRBV5-4 and J usage is TRBJ2-7; TRBD2 might be the D (6 bases). Germline CDR1 and CDR2: SGHNT and YYREEE (reference sequence). Trimming cost V 4 bases and J 4 bases, with 12 bases left between them. The CDR3 consists of 13 residues.